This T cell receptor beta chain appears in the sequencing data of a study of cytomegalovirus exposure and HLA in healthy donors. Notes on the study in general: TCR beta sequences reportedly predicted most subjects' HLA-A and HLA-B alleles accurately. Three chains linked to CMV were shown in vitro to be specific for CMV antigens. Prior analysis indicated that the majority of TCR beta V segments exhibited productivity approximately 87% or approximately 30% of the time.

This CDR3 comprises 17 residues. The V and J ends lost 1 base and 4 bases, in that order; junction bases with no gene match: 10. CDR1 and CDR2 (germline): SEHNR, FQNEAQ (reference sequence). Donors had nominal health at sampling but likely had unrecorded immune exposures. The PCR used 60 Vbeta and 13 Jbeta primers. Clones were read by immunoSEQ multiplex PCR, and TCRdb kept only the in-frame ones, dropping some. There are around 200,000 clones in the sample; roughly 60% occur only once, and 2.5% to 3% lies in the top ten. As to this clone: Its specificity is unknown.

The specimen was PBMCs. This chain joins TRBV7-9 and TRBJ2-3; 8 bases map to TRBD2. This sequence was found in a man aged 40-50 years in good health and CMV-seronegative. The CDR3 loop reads CASSLDVEAGVPDTQYF. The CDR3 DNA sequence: TGTGCCAGCAGCTTAGACGTAGAAGCGGGAGTCCCAGATACGCAGTATTTT.